This passage covers 9 T cell receptor beta chains from one sample sequenced in a study of cytomegalovirus exposure and HLA in healthy donors. The PCR employed 60 Vbeta primers together with 13 Jbeta primers. Clones were read by immunoSEQ multiplex PCR, and TCRdb kept only the in-frame ones, dropping some. The table includes 240,000 or so clones, approximately 82% detected once. Sequencing was done on a sample of PBMCs. The receptors stem from a woman aged 60-70 years in good health and CMV-seropositive.

V and J are TRBV4-1 and TRBJ1-3; no definite D call. The CDR3 has 16 residues. Germline lookup yields CDR1 MGHRA and CDR2 YSYEKL. V lost 1 base, J lost 2 bases, and 12 bases lay in between. CDR3 residues: CASSQVAGWTGNTIYF. In DNA form, the CDR3 reads TGCGCCAGCAGCCAAGTGGCGGGGTGGACTGGAAACACCATATATTTT.

About this clone: This specimen includes other DNA sequences encoding the same CDR3. This chain links TRBV6-4 with TRBJ1-1; 8 bases map to TRBD1. Germline loops: CDR1 MRHNA, CDR2 SNTAGT. This CDR3 is 14 amino acids long. With 2 bases clipped from V and 5 bases from J, the junction kept 4 bases outside the gene matches. In nucleotides, the CDR3 is TGTGCCAGCAGTGACACAGACAGGGGAACTGAAGCTTTCTTT. This codes for CASSDTDRGTEAFF.

The V call is TRBV5-1, the J call TRBJ2-7, with D perhaps matching TRBD2 (7 bases). Trimming left V 1 base short and J 3 bases short, with 14 bases between. Germline V gene data show CDR1 as SGHRS and CDR2 as YFSETQ. This CDR3 region has 15 residues. CDR3 in DNA: TGCGCCAGCAGCTTGACGGCGGGGGCCAACTACGAGCAGTACTTC. Translating gives CASSLTAGANYEQYF.

The rearrangement links TRBV9 to TRBJ2-6; D remains ambiguous. Germline V gene lookup returns CDR1 SGDLS and CDR2 YYNGEE. The CDR3 loop spans 18 amino acids. V was clipped by 3 bases and J by 0 bases, with 16 bases between them. CDR3 DNA: TGTGCCAGCAGCGCTCGAAGAGGCCGAAACTCTGGGGCCAACGTCCTGACTTTC. The encoded protein is CASSARRGRNSGANVLTF. The whole variable domain, remainder taken from reference TRBV9 and TRBJ2-6, is DSGVTQTPKHLITATGQRVTLRCSPRSGDLSVYWYQQSLDQGLQFLIQYYNGEERAKGNILERFSAQQFPDLHSELNLSSLELGDSALYFCASSARRGRNSGANVLTFGAGSRLTVL.

The chain employs TRBV5-8 and TRBJ2-1, with a possible D match to TRBD2 (6 bases). Trimming removed 0 bases from V and 0 bases from J, with 13 bases in between. Germline V gene lookup returns CDR1 SGHTS and CDR2 YDEGEE. This CDR3 is built from 17 residues. The DNA of the CDR3 is TGTGCCAGCAGCTTGGCCGTCGCGCGGGACTCCTACAATGAGCAGTTCTTC. Residues: CASSLAVARDSYNEQFF.

The chain links TRBV6-1 to TRBJ1-2; 8 bases align to TRBD1. Germline CDR1 MNHNS, CDR2 SASEGT. The junction had 11 bases not matched to a gene; V was cut back by 7 bases and J by 4 bases. The CDR3 contains 15 residues. The CDR3 sequence is CASTSPQGAFYGYTF. DNA of the CDR3: TGTGCCAGCACCTCTCCCCAGGGGGCTTTCTATGGCTACACCTTC.

Only a few counts were recorded for this clone. The genes are TRBV5-1 and TRBJ2-1; TRBD2 might be the D (6 bases). The V and J ends lost 7 bases and 3 bases respectively, with 20 bases between them. The CDR3 length is 16 residues. Germline V gene lookup returns CDR1 SGHRS and CDR2 YFSETQ. CDR3 nucleotide sequence: TGCGCCAGCCGGGATATCCGGGACTCCCTCTACAATGAGCAGTTCTTC. It translates to CASRDIRDSLYNEQFF.

The rearrangement joins TRBV25-1 to TRBJ2-7; a weak D match, TRBD1 (6 bases). Looked up from germline, CDR1 is MGHDK and CDR2 is SYGVNS. The V and J ends lost 4 bases and 1 base respectively, with 11 bases between them. The CDR3 contains 14 residues. In DNA form, the CDR3 reads TGTGCCAGCAGTGGAGCGGACAGTTCCTACGAGCAGTACTTC. Encoded protein: CASSGADSSYEQYF.

V usage is TRBV11-2 and J usage is TRBJ1-1; D gene unclear. Looked up from germline, CDR1 is SGHAT and CDR2 is FQNNGV. The CDR3 has 12 amino acids. Trimming took 1 base from V and 5 from J, leaving 5 bases between them. DNA of the CDR3: TGTGCCAGCAGCTTAGGAGATACTGAAGCTTTCTTT. It encodes CASSLGDTEAFF.